The present T cell receptor beta chain was sequenced within a study of Graves' ophthalmopathy and Graves' hyperthyroidism. The study amplified TCR beta CDR3 regions using RNA transcripts. Second-round multiplex PCR came after first-round RT-PCR with HTBI primers. From the multiplex PCR reads, TCRdb called clonotypes with MiXCR, one entry per CDR3 protein. The repertoire consists of under 250,000 distinct CDR3 sequences, with 25% to 30% occurring once and the leading ten covering 9.1%. Uncontrolled infections, other autoimmune diseases, pregnancy or lactation barred patients from enrollment. The CDR3 contains 13 residues. Germline V lookup: CDR1 MNHNS, CDR2 SASEGT. V lost 7 bases and J lost 6; bases outside the gene matches: 9. This clonotype appeared a few times.

This rearrangement joins TRBV6-1 to TRBJ2-7; 7 positions agree with TRBD2. Sequenced material: peripheral blood. This clonotype originated in a man in his forties or fifties with Graves' ophthalmopathy. The CDR3 nucleotides are TGTGCCAGCACCCCCGGGACGGGAGGCGAGCAGTACTTC. This translates into CASTPGTGGEQYF.